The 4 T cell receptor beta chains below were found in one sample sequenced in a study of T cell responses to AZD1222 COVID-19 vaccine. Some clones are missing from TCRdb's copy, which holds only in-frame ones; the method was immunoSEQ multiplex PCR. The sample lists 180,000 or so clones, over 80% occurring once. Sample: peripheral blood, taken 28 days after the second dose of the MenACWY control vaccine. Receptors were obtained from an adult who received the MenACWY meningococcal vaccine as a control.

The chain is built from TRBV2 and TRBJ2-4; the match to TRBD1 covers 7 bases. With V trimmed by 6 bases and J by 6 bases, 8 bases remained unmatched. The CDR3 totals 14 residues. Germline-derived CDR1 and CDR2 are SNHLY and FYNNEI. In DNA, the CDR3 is TGTGCCAGCAGCCCCAGACAGGGTGGAAACATTCAGTACTTC. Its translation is CASSPRQGGNIQYF.

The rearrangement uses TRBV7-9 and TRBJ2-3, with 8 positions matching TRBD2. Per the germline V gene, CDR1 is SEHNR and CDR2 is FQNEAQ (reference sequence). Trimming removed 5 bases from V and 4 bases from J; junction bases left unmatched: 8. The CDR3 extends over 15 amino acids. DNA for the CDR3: TGTGCCAGCAGCCTGGGGAGCGGGGGACCAGATACGCAGTATTTT. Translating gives CASSLGSGGPDTQYF.

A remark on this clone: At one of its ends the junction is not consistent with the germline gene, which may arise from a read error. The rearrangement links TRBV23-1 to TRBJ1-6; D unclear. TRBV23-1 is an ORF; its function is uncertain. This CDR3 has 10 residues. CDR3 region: CASSLCFGRF. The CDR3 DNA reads TGCGCCAGCAGTCTCTGCTTTGGGAGGTTT.

The CDR3 is CASSPQGRGFQPQHF. CDR3 bases: TGTGCCAGCAGCCCCCAGGGAAGGGGGTTTCAGCCCCAGCATTTT. The chain couples TRBV6-5 to TRBJ1-5; TRBD1 might be the D (6 bases). V was trimmed by 6 bases and J by 6 bases, leaving 18 bases between them. The germline CDR1 and CDR2 sequences are MNHEY and SVGAGI. The CDR3 runs 15 residues.